What follows describes a single TCR beta chain. Germline V gene data show CDR1 as SGHDN and CDR2 as FVKESK. The CDR3 totals 18 residues. Unmatched junction bases numbered 14, after V lost 5 bases and J lost 8 bases. The data derive from a study of blood T cell repertoires in COVID-19. Generated by immunoSEQ multiplex PCR, the TCRdb table keeps only in-frame clones and is missing some. Of 150,000 to 250,000 clones listed, 82% are singletons. The chain is built from TRBV14 and TRBJ2-1; TRBD2 matches at 14 bases. Input material: peripheral blood. This TCR was sampled from a human donor with acute or convalescent COVID-19. The donor label of this sample is uncertain. The CDR3 DNA reads TGTGCCAGCAGCACAGATTACACAGGGACTAGCGGGAGCGATGAGCAGTTCTTC. Encoded protein: CASSTDYTGTSGSDEQFF. The variable domain in full, completed from reference TRBV14 and TRBJ2-1, reads EAGVTQFPSHSVIEKGQTVTLRCDPISGHDNLYWYRRVMGKEIKFLLHFVKESKQDESGMPNNRFLAERTGGTYSTLKVQPAELEDSGVYFCASSTDYTGTSGSDEQFFGPGTRLTVL.